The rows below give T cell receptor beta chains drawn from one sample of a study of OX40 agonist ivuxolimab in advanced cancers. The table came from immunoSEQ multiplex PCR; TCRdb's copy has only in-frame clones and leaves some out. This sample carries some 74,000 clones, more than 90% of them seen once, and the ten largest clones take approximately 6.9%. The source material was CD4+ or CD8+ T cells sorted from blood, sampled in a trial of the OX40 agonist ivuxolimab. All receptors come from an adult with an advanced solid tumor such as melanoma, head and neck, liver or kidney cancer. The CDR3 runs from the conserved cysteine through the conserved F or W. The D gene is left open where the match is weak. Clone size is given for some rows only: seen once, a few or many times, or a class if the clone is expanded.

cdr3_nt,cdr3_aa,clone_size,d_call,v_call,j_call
TGTGCCAGCTCACCGGCGGGTGTGAACACTGAAGCTTTCTTT,CASSPAGVNTEAFF,few,NA,TRBV18,TRBJ1-1
TGTGCCAGCAGCCCCACGACAGGGGGGATCAGCTCCCACAATGAGCAGTTCTTC,CASSPTTGGISSHNEQFF,NA,TRBD1,TRBV11-2,TRBJ2-1
TGCGCCAGCAGCAGCCGTGGGGCAGCCAACTATGGCTACACCTTC,CASSSRGAANYGYTF,NA,NA,TRBV5-1,TRBJ1-2
TGTGCCAGCAGCTTGGGCTGGCGGGAGGGGAATGAGCAGTTCTTC,CASSLGWREGNEQFF,NA,TRBD2,TRBV5-4,TRBJ2-1
TGTGCCAGCAGCGCCTGGACAGATCGCCCCACGAGCGGCTACACCTTC,CASSAWTDRPTSGYTF,few,NA,TRBV9,TRBJ1-2
TGTGCCAGCAGCTCGGAGGGAAGCCCCTACAATGAGCAGTTCTTC,CASSSEGSPYNEQFF,few,NA,TRBV9,TRBJ2-1
TGTGCCAGCAGTTTATCCGGCTACGAGCAGTACTTC,CASSLSGYEQYF,NA,NA,TRBV28,TRBJ2-7
TGTGCCAGCAGTGTAGGAAACTCTGGAAACACCATATATTTT,CASSVGNSGNTIYF,NA,NA,TRBV6-4,TRBJ1-3
TGTGCCAGCAGCGTGGGTAGCGGGAGAACAGATACGCAGTATTTT,CASSVGSGRTDTQYF,once,TRBD2,TRBV9,TRBJ2-3
TGCGCCAGCAGCCAAGAGGTTAGGGGTTTAGGCTACACCTTC,CASSQEVRGLGYTF,NA,NA,TRBV4-1,TRBJ1-2
TGCGCCAGCAGCTTGGGGAAGAATGAGCAGTTCTTC,CASSLGKNEQFF,NA,NA,TRBV5-1,TRBJ2-1
TGTGCCAGCAGCCCCTGGGAGGTAGCGTCCGGAGATGAGCAGTTCTTC,CASSPWEVASGDEQFF,NA,NA,TRBV7-9,TRBJ2-1